The 10 T cell receptor beta chains below were found in one sample sequenced in a study of T cells in Graves' hyperthyroidism and ophthalmopathy. TCR beta CDR3 regions were amplified from RNA. HTBI primers were used for first-round RT-PCR of the TCR CDR3. TCRdb reprocessed the multiplex PCR reads via MiXCR and lists one record per CDR3 protein. The table includes 270,000 or so distinct CDR3 sequences, 15% detected once. Sequenced sample: blood. These receptors originate from a woman between 45 and 60 years old with Graves' hyperthyroidism that later progressed to Graves' ophthalmopathy.

This clonotype appeared many times. This rearrangement joins TRBV6-1 to TRBJ1-2; D unclear. The CDR3 is 13 residues long. Trimming left V 0 bases short and J 4 bases short, with 6 bases between. The germline CDR1 and CDR2 sequences are MNHNS and SASEGT. CDR3 region: CASSEAGSYGYTF. In DNA form, the CDR3 reads TGTGCCAGCAGTGAAGCGGGGTCCTATGGCTACACCTTC.

This clonotype was observed at least ten times. The genes are TRBV7-3 and TRBJ2-7; unclear D gene. Deletions cut 2 bases from V and 6 bases from J, with 14 bases between. This CDR3 has 14 residues. Germline CDR1 and CDR2: SGHTA and FQGTGA. CDR3 amino acids: CASSLGVGRGEQYF. The CDR3 region has the DNA TGTGCCAGCAGCTTAGGCGTGGGAAGAGGCGAGCAGTACTTC.

The V and J genes are TRBV6-1 and TRBJ1-5; D possibly corresponds to TRBD1 (6 bases). The germline gives CDR1 MNHNS, CDR2 SASEGT. This CDR3 comprises 13 residues. V was shortened by 5 bases and J by 6 bases, with 11 bases between the two germline ends. Here the CDR3 reads CASSPLGAQPQHF. DNA of the CDR3: TGTGCCAGCAGTCCCCTGGGGGCTCAGCCCCAGCATTTT.

With respect to this clonotype: This may be a read error: a much more frequent sequence differs by one nucleotide. The V gene is TRBV24-1, the J gene TRBJ2-3, with a possible D match to TRBD2 (6 bases). The germline V gene encodes CDR1 KGHDR and CDR2 SFDVKD. The CDR3 sequence is 14 residues long. The ends were cut back, 4 bases at V and 4 bases at J, with 11 bases in the middle. In DNA, the CDR3 is TGTGCCACCAGTGACCGCGGGACCTCAGATACGCAGTATTTT. Its translation is CATSDRGTSDTQYF.

This clonotype was observed at least ten times. In nucleotides, the CDR3 is TGTGCCAGCAGCTTACAGCAGGGCTACACCTTC. This translates into CASSLQQGYTF. The chain combines TRBV7-9 with TRBJ1-2; D remains ambiguous. The CDR3 spans 11 residues. The V gene's germline CDR1 is SEHNR and CDR2 FQNEAQ (reference sequence). Trimming shortened V by 2 bases and J by 8 bases, and 6 bases separated the two germline ends.

This clonotype was found many times. The chain links TRBV29-1 to TRBJ2-5, with 7 positions matching TRBD2. With 3 bases clipped from V and 4 bases from J, the junction kept 5 bases outside the gene matches. The CDR3 loop spans 13 amino acids. CDR1 is SQVTM, CDR2 ANQGSEA, per germline. Written as DNA, the CDR3 is TGCAGCGTTGAGGGCGGGAGAGGAGAGACCCAGTACTTC. Translating it yields CSVEGGRGETQYF.

The chain is built from TRBV19 and TRBJ2-3; 7 bases are a match to TRBD2. The ends lost 3 bases at V and 2 bases at J; junction bases unmatched: 5. The CDR3 runs to 15 residues. The germline V gene encodes CDR1 LNHDA and CDR2 SQIVND (reference sequence). CDR3: CASSIMAGDTDTQYF. The DNA for the CDR3 is TGTGCCAGTAGTATCATGGCGGGGGACACAGATACGCAGTATTTT.

This clonotype was recorded many times. This rearrangement joins TRBV9 to TRBJ2-7; TRBD2 matches at 10 bases. The CDR3 totals 16 residues. The ends lost 0 bases at V and 0 bases at J; junction bases unmatched: 3. The V gene's germline CDR1 is SGDLS and CDR2 YYNGEE. The CDR3 reads CASSVARLAGSYEQYF. CDR3 nucleotides: TGTGCCAGCAGCGTAGCTAGACTAGCGGGCTCCTACGAGCAGTACTTC.

This clonotype was recorded many times. CDR3: CASSLVTDWGEQFF. The CDR3 nucleotides are TGCGCCAGCAGCTTGGTAACAGACTGGGGTGAGCAGTTCTTC. The chain joins TRBV5-1 to TRBJ2-1, with D unresolved. CDR1 and CDR2 from the germline V gene are SGHRS and YFSETQ. This CDR3 is built from 14 residues. Trimming removed 0 bases from V and 9 bases from J, with 13 bases in between.

This clonotype was counted a few times. The V and J genes are TRBV20-1 and TRBJ2-1; 10 nucleotides agree with TRBD1. Germline V lookup: CDR1 DFQATT, CDR2 SNEGSKA (reference sequence). The CDR3 runs to 15 residues. The J segment lost 9 bases and the V segment lost 6 bases, leaving 14 bases of the junction unmatched. The CDR3 reads CSALPGLGDRGEQFF. CDR3 nucleotides: TGCAGTGCACTCCCGGGACTAGGGGACAGGGGTGAGCAGTTCTTC.